This note documents a single T cell receptor beta chain sequence. Here immunoSEQ multiplex PCR was the method, and the copy in TCRdb shows in-frame clones only, minus some. The sample consists of over 150,000 clones, around four fifths of them appearing once. This sample is part of a study of blood T cell repertoires in COVID-19. On the study more broadly: PBMCs, B-cell-depleted T cells, or T cells were the source of the cDNA or gDNA that made up the material.

The CDR3 extends over 15 amino acids. Germline-derived CDR1 and CDR2 are MNHEY and SMNVEV (reference sequence). The germline V and J ends were trimmed by 4 bases and 6 bases, with 17 bases remaining between them. Enrollees, roughly 18 to 89 years old, lived in about two dozen US areas. Participants reported their clinical history, and cohort assignment relied on those reports. Sequencing used PBMCs or T cells enriched from blood (not recorded which). The TCR was taken from a man aged 35 to 55 who had recovered from COVID-19. This chain connects TRBV27 to TRBJ2-3; weak D call: TRBD1 (6 bases). Here the CDR3 reads CASSSSLGTFDTQYF. The CDR3, as DNA: TGTGCCAGCAGTTCCTCACTCGGGACATTTGATACGCAGTATTTT.